This T cell receptor (beta chain) was documented in a study of T cell responses to AZD1222 COVID-19 vaccine. Study-level results: No day 14 peak samples; only post-peak repertoires were characterized.

A remark on this clone: Its cognate antigen is unknown.

TCRdb's table, derived via immunoSEQ multiplex PCR, lists solely in-frame clones and lacks some. The data hold 160,000 or so clones, with 90% to 95% observed a single time. Germline CDR1 is MNHEY and CDR2 is SMNVEV (reference sequence). V shed 8 bases and J shed 2 bases, with 16 bases lying between them. This CDR3 spans 14 amino acids. This sample comprised peripheral blood, obtained on day 0 of AZD1222 vaccination. V and J are TRBV27 and TRBJ2-7; D possibly corresponds to TRBD1 (6 bases). This receptor was obtained from an adult in good health. CDR3 in DNA: TGTGCCAGCGGGATTGCTGGGGGCCCCTACGAGCAGTACTTC. Its protein is CASGIAGGPYEQYF.